This TCR beta chain derives from a study of control samples from healthy donors and cancer patients. In germline, CDR1 is GTSNPN, CDR2 SVGIG (reference sequence). The length of the CDR3 is 13 residues. Trimming cost V 5 bases and J 4 bases, with 12 bases left between them. The method was immunoSEQ multiplex PCR; TCRdb's version includes in-frame clones alone and lacks a portion of them. Of about 78,000 clones listed, approximately 91% are singletons. The chain links TRBV30 to TRBJ1-3; tentatively, D is TRBD1 (5 bases). Material: blood. This receptor was identified in a woman aged 55-75 years in good health. CDR3 sequence reads: CAWGDGRGNTIYF. The CDR3 region has the DNA TGTGCCTGGGGGGACGGGAGAGGAAACACCATATATTTT.